A selection of T cell receptor beta chains follows, all from one sample in a study of cytomegalovirus exposure and HLA in healthy donors. Libraries were prepared by immunoSEQ multiplex PCR; TCRdb keeps only in-frame clonotypes and omits some of them. The sample has around 110,000 clones, 65% to 75% seen once; the top ten hold 2.5% to 3%. The sample taken for sequencing was PBMCs. The source is a female donor in good health and CMV-seronegative. Both conserved end residues are part of each CDR3. Each record gives: V gene, D gene, J gene, CDR3 protein. A D gene is named only where the DNA matches it firmly.

v_call: TRBV7-2
d_call: -
j_call: TRBJ1-1
cdr3_aa: CASSPPPGGYTEAFF

v_call: TRBV19
d_call: -
j_call: TRBJ2-7
cdr3_aa: CASSIAGRSYEQYF

v_call: TRBV10-2
d_call: TRBD2
j_call: TRBJ2-3
cdr3_aa: CASSVGGSSGGGHVF

v_call: TRBV27
d_call: -
j_call: TRBJ1-3
cdr3_aa: CASSWREPAPGNTIYF

v_call: TRBV7-8
d_call: -
j_call: TRBJ2-5
cdr3_aa: CASSSTVTRDTKGETQYF

v_call: TRBV7-3
d_call: TRBD1
j_call: TRBJ2-1
cdr3_aa: CASSPGRGQGEQFF

v_call: TRBV9
d_call: TRBD2
j_call: TRBJ2-1
cdr3_aa: CASSVPSGSYNEQFF

v_call: TRBV27
d_call: -
j_call: TRBJ2-7
cdr3_aa: CASSLRAGAPYEQYF

v_call: TRBV15
d_call: -
j_call: TRBJ2-2
cdr3_aa: CATNSGIDTGELFF

v_call: TRBV9
d_call: -
j_call: TRBJ2-1
cdr3_aa: CASSDSLDNEQFF

v_call: TRBV19
d_call: TRBD1
j_call: TRBJ2-5
cdr3_aa: CASGRGRGETQYF

v_call: TRBV2
d_call: TRBD1
j_call: TRBJ1-2
cdr3_aa: CASSRDRAHGYTF

v_call: TRBV11-2
d_call: TRBD2
j_call: TRBJ2-3
cdr3_aa: CASSLGGGREPDTQYF

v_call: TRBV5-1
d_call: TRBD1
j_call: TRBJ2-3
cdr3_aa: CASKRDRAVTQYF

v_call: TRBV5-6
d_call: TRBD2
j_call: TRBJ2-7
cdr3_aa: CASYAAGASYEQYF

v_call: TRBV11-2
d_call: -
j_call: TRBJ2-7
cdr3_aa: CASSLVADEQYF

v_call: TRBV4-1
d_call: TRBD1
j_call: TRBJ2-7
cdr3_aa: CASSQGLAGTGVAYEQYF

v_call: TRBV28
d_call: TRBD2
j_call: TRBJ2-7
cdr3_aa: CASRAGLAAYEQYF

v_call: TRBV30
d_call: TRBD2
j_call: TRBJ2-1
cdr3_aa: CACSAASGVYNEQFF

v_call: TRBV21-1
d_call: -
j_call: TRBJ2-7
cdr3_aa: CASSMSSGAAYEQYF

v_call: TRBV7-9
d_call: -
j_call: TRBJ1-1
cdr3_aa: CASTGGRASEAFF

v_call: TRBV5-4
d_call: -
j_call: TRBJ2-1
cdr3_aa: CASSSGTYNEQFF

v_call: TRBV6-4
d_call: -
j_call: TRBJ2-1
cdr3_aa: CASSDGFPGNEQFF

v_call: TRBV28
d_call: -
j_call: TRBJ1-2
cdr3_aa: CASSSNRNYGYTF

v_call: TRBV30
d_call: -
j_call: TRBJ1-6
cdr3_aa: CAWTGAYNSPLHF

v_call: TRBV4-1
d_call: -
j_call: TRBJ1-2
cdr3_aa: CASSQVSGGYGYTF

v_call: TRBV5-1
d_call: TRBD1
j_call: TRBJ2-7
cdr3_aa: CASSLVGTGVGYEQYF

v_call: TRBV4-2
d_call: TRBD2
j_call: TRBJ2-3
cdr3_aa: CASSQSGREVDTQYF

v_call: TRBV4-1
d_call: -
j_call: TRBJ1-1
cdr3_aa: CASSPQRGMGTEAFF

v_call: TRBV5-5
d_call: TRBD1
j_call: TRBJ2-6
cdr3_aa: CASSLEDRVGANVLTF

v_call: TRBV5-1
d_call: -
j_call: TRBJ2-2
cdr3_aa: CASSSQGVGTGELFF

v_call: TRBV13
d_call: TRBD1
j_call: TRBJ1-1
cdr3_aa: CASSKWTGSNTEAFF

v_call: TRBV11-2
d_call: -
j_call: TRBJ1-1
cdr3_aa: CASSLGGNTEAFF

v_call: TRBV30
d_call: TRBD1
j_call: TRBJ2-7
cdr3_aa: CAWNRDRISYEQYF

v_call: TRBV30
d_call: TRBD1
j_call: TRBJ1-4
cdr3_aa: CAWSQDRGGEKLFF

v_call: TRBV30
d_call: -
j_call: TRBJ1-1
cdr3_aa: CAWSGGPGQGLGTEAFF

v_call: TRBV2
d_call: TRBD2
j_call: TRBJ2-2
cdr3_aa: CASRGTSGRASGELFF

v_call: TRBV6-6
d_call: TRBD1
j_call: TRBJ1-1
cdr3_aa: CASNLQGVTEAFF

v_call: TRBV14
d_call: TRBD2
j_call: TRBJ2-5
cdr3_aa: CASSQDIGGGETQYF

v_call: TRBV30
d_call: -
j_call: TRBJ2-1
cdr3_aa: CAWSALYNEQFF

v_call: TRBV6-1
d_call: TRBD1
j_call: TRBJ1-5
cdr3_aa: CASMDRDSQPQHF

v_call: TRBV27
d_call: TRBD1
j_call: TRBJ1-1
cdr3_aa: CASSQVARTGRALNTEAFF

v_call: TRBV19
d_call: -
j_call: TRBJ1-5
cdr3_aa: CASSLQGFQPQHF

v_call: TRBV13
d_call: TRBD1
j_call: TRBJ2-3
cdr3_aa: CASSPTGVRTDTQYF

v_call: TRBV7-2
d_call: -
j_call: TRBJ1-1
cdr3_aa: CASNRVLGTEAFF

v_call: TRBV19
d_call: TRBD1
j_call: TRBJ2-5
cdr3_aa: CATRDRRETQYF

v_call: TRBV7-9
d_call: TRBD2
j_call: TRBJ2-2
cdr3_aa: CASSPWWREKNTGELFF

v_call: TRBV29-1
d_call: -
j_call: TRBJ2-3
cdr3_aa: CSVLSGDSTDTQYF

v_call: TRBV4-2
d_call: -
j_call: TRBJ2-7
cdr3_aa: CASSQGAEGEQYF

v_call: TRBV19
d_call: -
j_call: TRBJ1-1
cdr3_aa: CASSPPRTAGDTEAFF

v_call: TRBV28
d_call: TRBD1
j_call: TRBJ2-1
cdr3_aa: CASSYRGRNEQFF

v_call: TRBV6-1
d_call: -
j_call: TRBJ2-1
cdr3_aa: CASSEATGHEQFF

v_call: TRBV28
d_call: TRBD1
j_call: TRBJ2-7
cdr3_aa: CASTGYGSRGLYEQYF

v_call: TRBV7-6
d_call: -
j_call: TRBJ1-4
cdr3_aa: CASSSQGPGEKLFF

v_call: TRBV5-1
d_call: -
j_call: TRBJ2-2
cdr3_aa: CASSLGAGYTGELFF